This TCR beta chain was recovered during a study of T cell responses to AZD1222 COVID-19 vaccine. This clone was observed a handful of times. Clones were read by immunoSEQ multiplex PCR, and TCRdb kept only the in-frame ones, dropping some. The table lists approximately 76,000 clones, nearly 85% of them singletons. Germline assignment: CDR1 MDHEN and CDR2 SYDVKM. V lost 5 bases, J lost 4 bases, and 6 bases stayed unmatched. The CDR3 length is 14 residues. The clonotype was recovered from an adult in good health. Sequencing used peripheral blood, obtained on day 0 of AZD1222 vaccination. J is TRBJ1-1 and V is TRBV28, with 8 nucleotides matching TRBD1. The chain's CDR3 is CASSADRESTEAFF. The DNA for the CDR3 is TGTGCCAGCAGTGCGGACAGGGAGAGCACTGAAGCTTTCTTT.